Below, one T cell receptor (beta chain) is given with its context. Its matching antigen is unknown. The sample belongs to a study of vaccination effects on CD4 cells after COVID-19. About the study: Samples gathered post-vaccine arrived a median of 72 days past the second dose.

Trimming stripped 1 base from V and 9 bases from J, with 10 bases between. CDR3 size: 13 residues. Looked up from germline, CDR1 is SGHNT and CDR2 is YENEEA. Study-wide points: Clones arising from infection and from vaccination showed marked clonal contraction late after vaccination. In convalescent patients, vaccine-induced clones largely differed from infection-induced clones.

Within the ViraFEST assay, antigen-specific CD4+ T cells underwent expansion with viral peptide pools prior to sequencing. The culture ran for roughly ten days before CD4+ T cells were isolated. From March to December 2020, the person had a SARS-CoV-2 infection that was confirmed by PCR. Each participant received a vaccine that was either BNT162b2 or mRNA-1273, given as two doses. Sequenced by immunoSEQ multiplex PCR; TCRdb stores in-frame clones only, minus some. This sample has 15,000 to 20,000 clones; under 85% occur once, and the top ten carry more than 20%. The source material was CD4+ T cells from PBMCs cultured with SARS-CoV-2 spike peptides, sampled after COVID-19 vaccination. The TCR originated in a human donor who had a prior SARS-CoV-2 infection. The chain joins TRBV11-3 to TRBJ2-1; tentative D call: TRBD1 (6 bases). CDR3 sequence reads: CASSLVLGGEQFF. CDR3 sequence (DNA): TGTGCCAGCAGCTTAGTTCTAGGGGGTGAGCAGTTCTTC. The whole variable domain, filled in from reference TRBV11-3 and TRBJ2-1, reads EAGVVQSPRYKIIEKKQPVAFWCNPISGHNTLYWYLQNLGQGPELLIRYENEEAVDDSQLPKDRFSAERLKGVDSTLKIQPAELGDSAVYLCASSLVLGGEQFFGPGTRLTVL.